This T cell receptor beta chain was profiled in a study of T-cell reconstitution after alpha-beta-depleted transplantation in children. J gave up 6 bases and V 6 bases, and 6 bases lay outside the gene matches. CDR3 length: 14 amino acids. Germline CDR1 and CDR2: MNHEY and SMNVEV (reference sequence). Study-wide results and limits: Roughly two months post-transplant, alpha-beta T cells reportedly originated from several hundred graft clones that had expanded. Newly produced T cells mostly provided counts and TCRbeta diversity after one year, as hyperexpanded clones declined.

During its preparation, the TCRbeta library received unique molecular identifiers. One entry per CDR3 protein, called by TCRdb with MiXCR from the PCR reads. This sample carries 350,000 to 500,000 distinct CDR3 sequences, 43% of them seen once, and the ten largest clones take 27%. About this clonotype itself: What it binds is not known.

The V gene is TRBV27, the J gene TRBJ2-2, with TRBD2 matching 8 bases. The sample in question was PBMCs, obtained before TCRalphabeta/CD19-depleted stem cell transplant. The receptor was isolated from a girl aged 2 to 9 with aplastic anemia, due to receive a stem cell transplant. In DNA form, the CDR3 reads TGTGCCAGCAGGACTATCGGGAGGGCCGGGGAGCTGTTTTTT. Amino acids: CASRTIGRAGELFF.